This T cell receptor beta chain was obtained from a study of blood T cell repertoires in COVID-19. For the study at large: In each case, the material was cDNA or gDNA derived from T cells, B-cell-depleted T cells, or PBMCs.

Repertoires were generated with immunoSEQ multiplex PCR, while TCRdb's copy carries only in-frame clones and drops some. Of around 30,000 clones in the sample, about nine tenths are singletons; the top ten hold about 1.9%. Germline CDR1 and CDR2: SGHDN and FVKESK. This CDR3 comprises 16 residues. The trim removed 4 bases at V and 2 bases at J, leaving 6 bases unmatched. Sample: peripheral blood. This sequence joins TRBV14 and TRBJ2-5; 11 bases agree with TRBD1. This receptor was taken from a man in his fifties or sixties with active or convalescent COVID-19. CDR3 nucleotides: TGTGCCAGCAGCCTGCCGGACAGGGGGCGACAAGAGACCCAGTACTTC. As protein: CASSLPDRGRQETQYF.